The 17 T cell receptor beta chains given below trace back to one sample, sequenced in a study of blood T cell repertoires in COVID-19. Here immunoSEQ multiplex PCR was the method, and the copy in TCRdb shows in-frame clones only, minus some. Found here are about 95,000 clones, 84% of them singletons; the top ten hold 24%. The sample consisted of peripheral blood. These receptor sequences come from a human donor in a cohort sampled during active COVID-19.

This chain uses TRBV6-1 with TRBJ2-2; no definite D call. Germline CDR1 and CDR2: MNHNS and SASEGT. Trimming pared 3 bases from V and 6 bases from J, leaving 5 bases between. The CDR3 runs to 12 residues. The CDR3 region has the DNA TGTGCCAGCAGTGACCCGGCCGGGGAGCTGTTTTTT. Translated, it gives CASSDPAGELFF.

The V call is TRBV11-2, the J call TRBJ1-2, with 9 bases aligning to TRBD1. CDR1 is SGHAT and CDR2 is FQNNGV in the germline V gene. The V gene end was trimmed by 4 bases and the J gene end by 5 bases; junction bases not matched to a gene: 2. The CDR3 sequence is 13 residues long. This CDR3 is CASSSDRGYGYTF. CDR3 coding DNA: TGTGCCAGCAGCTCAGACAGGGGGTATGGCTACACCTTC.

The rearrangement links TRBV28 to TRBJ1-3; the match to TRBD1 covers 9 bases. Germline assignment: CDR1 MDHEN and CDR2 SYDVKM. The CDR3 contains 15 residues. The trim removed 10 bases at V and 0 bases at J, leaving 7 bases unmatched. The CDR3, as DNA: TGTGCCACCCGGGACAGGGAGCCCTCTGGAAACACCATATATTTT. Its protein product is CATRDREPSGNTIYF.

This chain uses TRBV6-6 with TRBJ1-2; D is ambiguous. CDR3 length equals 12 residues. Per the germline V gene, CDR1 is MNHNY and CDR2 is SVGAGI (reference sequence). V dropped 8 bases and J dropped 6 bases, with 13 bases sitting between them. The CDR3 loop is CASGSVGDGYTF. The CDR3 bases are TGTGCCAGCGGCTCGGTAGGAGATGGCTACACCTTC.

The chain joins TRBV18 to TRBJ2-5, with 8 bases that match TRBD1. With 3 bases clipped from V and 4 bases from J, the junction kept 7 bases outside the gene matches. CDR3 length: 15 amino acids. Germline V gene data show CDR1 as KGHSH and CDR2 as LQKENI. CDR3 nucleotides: TGTGCCAGCTCACCCCGACAGGGGAGTGGAGAGACCCAGTACTTC. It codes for CASSPRQGSGETQYF.

CDR3 DNA sequence: TGTGCCAGCAGCTCGACACATCTCGGTACCAATGAGCAGTTCTTC. Translated, it gives CASSSTHLGTNEQFF. The gene calls are TRBV7-3 and TRBJ2-1; D call uncertain. Trimming removed 4 bases at V and 6 bases at J, with 16 bases between. The CDR3 spans 15 residues. From germline, CDR1 is SGHTA and CDR2 FQGTGA.

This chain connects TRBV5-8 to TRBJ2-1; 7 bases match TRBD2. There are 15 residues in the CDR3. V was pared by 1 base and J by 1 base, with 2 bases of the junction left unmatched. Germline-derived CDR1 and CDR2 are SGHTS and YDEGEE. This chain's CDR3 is CASSLLAVSYNEQFF. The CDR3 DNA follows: TGTGCCAGCAGCTTGCTAGCGGTATCCTACAATGAGCAGTTCTTC.

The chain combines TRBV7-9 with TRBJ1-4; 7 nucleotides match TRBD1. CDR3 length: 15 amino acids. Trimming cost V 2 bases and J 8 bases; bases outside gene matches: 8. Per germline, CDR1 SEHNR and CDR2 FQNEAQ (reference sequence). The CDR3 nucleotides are TGTGCCAGCAGCTTAAGTGTAGGGGGCAAAGAAAAACTGTTTTTT. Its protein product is CASSLSVGGKEKLFF.

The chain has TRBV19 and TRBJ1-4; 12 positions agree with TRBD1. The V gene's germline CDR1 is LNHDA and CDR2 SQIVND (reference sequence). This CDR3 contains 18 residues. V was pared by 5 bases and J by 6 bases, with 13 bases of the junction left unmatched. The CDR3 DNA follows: TGTGCCAGTAGTCCTCCGGGACAGGGGGCGACGCAAGATGAAAAACTGTTTTTT. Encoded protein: CASSPPGQGATQDEKLFF.

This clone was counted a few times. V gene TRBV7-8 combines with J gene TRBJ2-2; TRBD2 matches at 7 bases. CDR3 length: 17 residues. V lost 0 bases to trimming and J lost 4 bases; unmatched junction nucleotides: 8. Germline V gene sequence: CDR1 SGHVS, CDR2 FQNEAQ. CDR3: CASSLARASGFTGELFF. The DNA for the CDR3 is TGTGCCAGCAGCTTAGCTAGGGCTAGCGGATTCACCGGGGAGCTGTTTTTT.

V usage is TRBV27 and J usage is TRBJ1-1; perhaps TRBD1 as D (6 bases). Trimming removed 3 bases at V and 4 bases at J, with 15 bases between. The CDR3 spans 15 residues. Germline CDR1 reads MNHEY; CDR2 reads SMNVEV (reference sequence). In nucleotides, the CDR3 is TGTGCCAGCAGTTTCGACAAAAGGGGGGGCACTGAAGCTTTCTTT. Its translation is CASSFDKRGGTEAFF.

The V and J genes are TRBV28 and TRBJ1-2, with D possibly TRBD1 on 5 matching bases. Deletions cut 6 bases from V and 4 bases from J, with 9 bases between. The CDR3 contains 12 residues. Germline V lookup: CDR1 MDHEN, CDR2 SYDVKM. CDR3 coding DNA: TGTGCCAGCAGGACGGGACTCTATGGCTACACCTTC. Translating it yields CASRTGLYGYTF.

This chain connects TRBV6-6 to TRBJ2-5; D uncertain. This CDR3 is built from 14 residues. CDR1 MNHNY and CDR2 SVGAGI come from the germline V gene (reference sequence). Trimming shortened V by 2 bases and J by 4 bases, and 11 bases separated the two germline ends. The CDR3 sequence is CASSYASSVETQYF. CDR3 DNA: TGTGCCAGCAGTTACGCGTCCAGCGTAGAGACCCAGTACTTC.

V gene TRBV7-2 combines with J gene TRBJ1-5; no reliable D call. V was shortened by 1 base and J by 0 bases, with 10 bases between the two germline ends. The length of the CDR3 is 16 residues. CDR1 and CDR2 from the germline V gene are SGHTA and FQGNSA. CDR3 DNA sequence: TGTGCCAGCAGCTTAGTAGCCGGCTTTAGCAATCAGCCCCAGCATTTT. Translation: CASSLVAGFSNQPQHF.

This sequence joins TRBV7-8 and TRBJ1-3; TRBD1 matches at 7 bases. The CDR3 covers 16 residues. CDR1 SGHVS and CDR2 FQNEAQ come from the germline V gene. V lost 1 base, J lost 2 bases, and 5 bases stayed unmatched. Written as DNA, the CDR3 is TGTGCCAGCAGCTTAGGACAGGGTAGCCCTGGAAACACCATATATTTT. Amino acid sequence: CASSLGQGSPGNTIYF.

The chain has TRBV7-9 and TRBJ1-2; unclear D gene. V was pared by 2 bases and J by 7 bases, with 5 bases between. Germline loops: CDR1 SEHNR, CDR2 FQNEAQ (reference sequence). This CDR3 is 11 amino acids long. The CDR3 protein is CASSLNRGYTF. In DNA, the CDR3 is TGTGCCAGCAGCTTAAATCGTGGCTACACCTTC.

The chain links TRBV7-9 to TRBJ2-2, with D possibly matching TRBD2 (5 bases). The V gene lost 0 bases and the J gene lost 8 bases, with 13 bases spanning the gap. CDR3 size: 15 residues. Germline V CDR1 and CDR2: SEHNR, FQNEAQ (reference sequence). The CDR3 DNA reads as TGTGCCAGCAGCTTAGCGGGAGTACCAGGAGGGGAGCTGTTTTTT. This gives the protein CASSLAGVPGGELFF.